The 12 T cell receptor beta chains in this list originate from one sample, sequenced in a study of shared clonotypes between healthy human individuals. Sequencing used immunoSEQ multiplex PCR; TCRdb keeps in-frame clones, though not all of them. The table has 850,000 to 1,200,000 clones, around 75% seen once. Sample: memory CD4+ T cells sorted from blood. The subset was: CD45RA-negative fraction. The receptors were sampled from a man younger than 35 in good health.

This clone was observed a handful of times. This chain joins TRBV5-1 and TRBJ1-1, with D perhaps TRBD1 (5 bases). The germline CDR1 and CDR2 sequences are SGHRS and YFSETQ. The CDR3 totals 13 residues. V was pared by 4 bases and J by 1 base, with 8 bases between. CDR3 sequence: CASSAGANTEAFF. CDR3 bases: TGCGCCAGCAGCGCCGGGGCGAACACTGAAGCTTTCTTT.

The CDR3 sequence is CASSTGLAAGETQYF. DNA of the CDR3: TGTGCCAGCAGCACGGGACTAGCGGCCGGGGAGACCCAGTACTTC. The chain recombines TRBV7-9 with TRBJ2-5, with 11 bases aligning to TRBD2. This CDR3 comprises 15 residues. CDR1 SEHNR and CDR2 FQNEAQ come from the germline V gene (reference sequence). The V segment lost 5 bases and the J segment 5 bases; nucleotides outside the gene matches: 7.

In the case of this clone: Additional DNA sequences in this sample encode the identical CDR3. The chain employs TRBV30 and TRBJ2-3; TRBD2 aligns across 12 bases. Per the germline V gene, CDR1 is GTSNPN and CDR2 is SVGIG (reference sequence). CDR3 length equals 14 residues. The trim removed 4 bases at V and 3 bases at J, leaving 2 bases unmatched. DNA of the CDR3: TGTGCCTGGAAACTAGCGGGGGGTACAGATACGCAGTATTTT. Its protein is CAWKLAGGTDTQYF.

This chain joins TRBV28 and TRBJ2-3; D possibly corresponds to TRBD1 (6 bases). From germline, CDR1 is MDHEN and CDR2 SYDVKM. The CDR3 is 14 residues long. V was cut by 5 bases and J by 1 base, with 10 bases left in between. Written as DNA, the CDR3 is TGTGCCAGCAGTACATCAGGGGGCACAGATACGCAGTATTTT. The encoded protein is CASSTSGGTDTQYF. Combining the CDR3 with reference TRBV28 and TRBJ2-3 gives the whole variable domain DVKVTQSSRYLVKRTGEKVFLECVQDMDHENMFWYRQDPGLGLRLIYFSYDVKMKEKGDIPEGYSVSREKKERFSLILESASTNQTSMYLCASSTSGGTDTQYFGPGTRLTVL.

J is TRBJ1-5 and V is TRBV4-1; D remains ambiguous. V was cut by 0 bases and J by 0 bases, with 3 bases left in between. The CDR3 consists of 14 residues. Germline CDR1 and CDR2: MGHRA and YSYEKL. CDR3 region: CASSQDHSNQPQHF. DNA of the CDR3: TGCGCCAGCAGCCAAGATCATAGCAATCAGCCCCAGCATTTT.

The table lists this clone with a few counts. The chain has TRBV7-2 and TRBJ2-1; 10 bases align to TRBD2. J gave up 3 bases and V 6 bases, and 8 bases lay outside the gene matches. This CDR3 region has 16 residues. Germline V gene sequence: CDR1 SGHTA, CDR2 FQGNSA. CDR3 DNA: TGTGCCAGCAGTCGCCTAGCGGGAGAGGTCTACAATGAGCAGTTCTTC. Translated: CASSRLAGEVYNEQFF.

There are a few counts of this clone. This sequence joins TRBV10-1 and TRBJ2-7, with 11 bases that match TRBD2. The J segment lost 6 bases and the V segment lost 5 bases, leaving 6 bases of the junction unmatched. CDR1 WNHNN and CDR2 SYGVQD come from the germline V gene (reference sequence). CDR3 length equals 14 residues. The CDR3: CASSSGGTSGEQYF. CDR3 DNA: TGCGCCAGCAGTTCAGGCGGGACTAGCGGCGAGCAGTACTTC.

CDR3 coding DNA: TGTGCCAGCAGGACCGAGGCGGGGGGGCTCTTTGAGTTCTTC. It encodes CASRTEAGGLFEFF. The chain recombines TRBV6-6 with TRBJ2-1; TRBD2 matches at 9 bases. The length of the CDR3 is 14 residues. Per germline, CDR1 MNHNY and CDR2 SVGAGI (reference sequence). The V segment lost 6 bases and the J segment 14 bases; nucleotides outside the gene matches: 14.

The chain links TRBV19 to TRBJ2-1; unclear D gene. This CDR3 region has 13 residues. Germline CDR1 reads LNHDA; CDR2 reads SQIVND (reference sequence). Trimming took 7 bases from V and 7 from J, leaving 14 bases between them. This CDR3 reads CASNRAINNEQFF. CDR3 coding DNA: TGTGCCAGTAATCGGGCAATTAATAATGAGCAGTTCTTC.

V is TRBV2 and J is TRBJ2-6; D uncertain. The germline V and J ends were trimmed by 8 bases and 0 bases, with 8 bases remaining between them. This CDR3 has 14 residues. Germline V gene lookup returns CDR1 SNHLY and CDR2 FYNNEI. DNA for the CDR3: TGTGCCAGCTCTATAGGCTCTGGGGCCAACGTCCTGACTTTC. It yields the protein CASSIGSGANVLTF.

The gene calls are TRBV14 and TRBJ2-1; D uncertain. Per germline, CDR1 SGHDN and CDR2 FVKESK. Trimming cost V 0 bases and J 2 bases, with 11 bases left between them. The CDR3 sequence is 16 residues long. The CDR3 DNA reads as TGTGCCAGCAGCCAAGATTTGCGACCAACCTACAATGAGCAGTTCTTC. It is translated as CASSQDLRPTYNEQFF.

The CDR3 DNA follows: TGTGCCAGCAGGGATCAGGGGCTTAGTTCACCCCTCCACTTT. This codes for CASRDQGLSSPLHF. The V call is TRBV6-6, the J call TRBJ1-6; D is perhaps TRBD1 (6 bases). The V and J ends lost 6 bases and 9 bases respectively, with 15 bases between them. Germline values: CDR1 MNHNY, CDR2 SVGAGI (reference sequence). There are 14 residues in the CDR3.